These T cell receptor beta chains were read from a single sample in a study of CXCR3-negative and CXCR3-positive naive CD8 T cells. Reprocessing the 5' RACE reads, TCRdb reports a single entry for every CDR3 protein and omits DNA. This listing includes around 40,000 distinct CDR3 sequences. Sequences were obtained from memory CD8+ T cells from blood. Receptors originate from a human donor in good health. Some clones in this sample may be carry-over from other donors' samples. The CDR3 runs from the conserved cysteine through the conserved F or W. The order of the fields is V gene, J gene, clone size, CDR3 protein. Size values are once, few and many counts, or a class for expanded clones, and some rows have none.

V: TRBV7-3
J: TRBJ2-5
size: -
CDR3: CASSPNGGVETQYF

V: TRBV9
J: TRBJ2-2
size: -
CDR3: CASSARNRGERGSTGELFF

V: TRBV5-1
J: TRBJ1-2
size: -
CDR3: CASSGPTGVGYGYTF

V: TRBV20-1
J: TRBJ1-2
size: -
CDR3: CSAEPGDSYGYTF

V: TRBV11-2
J: TRBJ2-1
size: -
CDR3: CASSLNLIGLGRNEQFF

V: TRBV4-1
J: TRBJ1-1
size: -
CDR3: CASSQNTGNTVAFF

V: TRBV12-3/TRBV12-4
J: TRBJ2-7
size: -
CDR3: CASLLGGAAYEQYF

V: TRBV11-2
J: TRBJ2-7
size: medium-sized
CDR3: CASSLGQGSHEQYF

V: TRBV12-3/TRBV12-4
J: TRBJ2-3
size: -
CDR3: CASRVISGGYTDTQYF

V: TRBV9
J: TRBJ2-7
size: -
CDR3: CASSEVLESGEQYF

V: TRBV6-6
J: TRBJ1-1
size: -
CDR3: CASSRPFGIGLDEAFF

V: TRBV7-9
J: TRBJ1-2
size: -
CDR3: CASSLALGSGYGYTF

V: TRBV28
J: TRBJ2-7
size: -
CDR3: CASSSGTDSYEQYF

V: TRBV7-9
J: TRBJ1-4
size: medium-sized
CDR3: CASSFLLQGSGEKLFF

V: TRBV14
J: TRBJ2-7
size: -
CDR3: CASGQGSREQYF

V: TRBV5-1
J: TRBJ2-1
size: -
CDR3: CASSLAQHEQFF

V: TRBV11-2
J: TRBJ2-1
size: -
CDR3: CASRTTAYNEQFF

V: TRBV28
J: TRBJ1-1
size: -
CDR3: CASSLYSEAFF

V: TRBV6-1
J: TRBJ1-5
size: -
CDR3: CASIGFRNQPQHF

V: TRBV7-9
J: TRBJ2-1
size: -
CDR3: CASSFPGMGEQFF

V: TRBV12-3/TRBV12-4
J: TRBJ1-1
size: -
CDR3: CASSFFRAEAFF

V: TRBV5-5
J: TRBJ1-5
size: -
CDR3: CASSQGAGSNQPQHF

V: TRBV6-5
J: TRBJ1-3
size: -
CDR3: CASRLSLGTGNTIYF

V: TRBV27
J: TRBJ1-1
size: -
CDR3: CASSPQQVWSTEAFF

V: TRBV29-1
J: TRBJ2-7
size: -
CDR3: CSAGTAPYEQYF

V: TRBV10-2
J: TRBJ2-1
size: -
CDR3: CASSGGASYNEQFF

V: TRBV29-1
J: TRBJ2-7
size: -
CDR3: CSVEDQTSGSFEQYF

V: TRBV4-2
J: TRBJ2-6
size: -
CDR3: CASSQDTATGANVLTF

V: TRBV21-1
J: TRBJ2-7
size: -
CDR3: CASSQLLGRGQSYEQYF

V: TRBV7-8
J: TRBJ2-3
size: -
CDR3: CASSLPIGLADADTQYF

V: TRBV5-1
J: TRBJ2-3
size: -
CDR3: CASSFGGGQPTDTQYF

V: TRBV28
J: TRBJ2-1
size: -
CDR3: CASSLLAHSYNEQFF

V: TRBV15
J: TRBJ2-5
size: -
CDR3: CATSRAGRETQYF

V: TRBV2
J: TRBJ2-7
size: -
CDR3: CASSLTGPTFPYF

V: TRBV20-1
J: TRBJ1-2
size: -
CDR3: CSARVLSGGDGGYTF

V: TRBV20-1
J: TRBJ2-7
size: -
CDR3: CSALPLGQGVVQYF

V: TRBV2
J: TRBJ2-7
size: -
CDR3: CASRGWGGFEQYF

V: TRBV27
J: TRBJ2-1
size: -
CDR3: CASSLVLAGGPYEQFF

V: TRBV12-3/TRBV12-4
J: TRBJ2-5
size: -
CDR3: CASSVQETQYF

V: TRBV5-5
J: TRBJ2-2
size: -
CDR3: CASTKAASGDTGELFF

V: TRBV29-1
J: TRBJ2-7
size: -
CDR3: CSARGDPYEQYF

V: TRBV4-3
J: TRBJ2-3
size: -
CDR3: CASSPLAGTDTQYF

V: TRBV14
J: TRBJ2-5
size: -
CDR3: CASSQGALGTQYF

V: TRBV29-1
J: TRBJ2-1
size: -
CDR3: CSVLPGNGNEQFF

V: TRBV20-1
J: TRBJ2-7
size: -
CDR3: CSASTGTSAYEQYF

V: TRBV7-6
J: TRBJ2-7
size: -
CDR3: CASSLGGMMDYEQYF

V: TRBV18
J: TRBJ2-7
size: -
CDR3: CASSPTGQSYKQYF

V: TRBV29-1
J: TRBJ1-4
size: -
CDR3: CSARWDEKLFF